One sample yielded the 11 T cell receptor beta chains listed below, sequenced in a study of OX40 agonist ivuxolimab in advanced cancers. Sequencing was performed with immunoSEQ multiplex PCR; in TCRdb, only in-frame clones are kept and a portion is missing. The data contain around 62,000 clones, about 80% of them singletons. The source material was CD4+ or CD8+ T cells sorted from blood, sampled in a trial of the OX40 agonist ivuxolimab. Every receptor here comes from an adult with an advanced solid tumor such as melanoma, head and neck, liver or kidney cancer.

The chain couples TRBV19 to TRBJ2-1; 7 bases agree with TRBD2. The CDR3 spans 13 residues. Trimming cost V 6 bases and J 7 bases; bases outside gene matches: 6. Germline assignment: CDR1 LNHDA and CDR2 SQIVND (reference sequence). CDR3 sequence reads: CASRGEGRNEQFF. DNA for the CDR3: TGTGCCAGTAGGGGGGAGGGCCGAAATGAGCAGTTCTTC.

V usage is TRBV11-2 and J usage is TRBJ2-1; 8 bases fit TRBD2. Trimming cost V 4 bases and J 7 bases; bases outside gene matches: 12. Germline CDR1 reads SGHAT; CDR2 reads FQNNGV. CDR3 length: 16 residues. The chain's CDR3 is CASSSRVAGGRNEQFF. DNA for the CDR3: TGTGCCAGCAGCTCCAGGGTGGCGGGAGGTCGAAATGAGCAGTTCTTC.

The chain recombines TRBV6-6 with TRBJ2-2, with D perhaps TRBD2 (6 bases). Germline V lookup: CDR1 MNHNY, CDR2 SVGAGI (reference sequence). Deletions cut 7 bases from V and 5 bases from J, with 17 bases between. The CDR3 contains 15 residues. The CDR3 sequence is CASTIGTALTGELFF. The CDR3 region has the DNA TGTGCCAGCACTATAGGGACTGCGTTAACCGGGGAGCTGTTTTTT.

The rearrangement uses TRBV5-4 and TRBJ2-1; 7 bases are shared with TRBD2. From germline, CDR1 is SGHNT and CDR2 YYREEE (reference sequence). The CDR3 length is 14 residues. The V and J ends lost 4 bases and 1 base, in that order; junction bases with no gene match: 2. In nucleotides, the CDR3 is TGTGCCAGCAGCGCGGGACTATCCTACAATGAGCAGTTCTTC. It yields the protein CASSAGLSYNEQFF.

This chain links TRBV27 with TRBJ2-2; TRBD2 agrees at 8 bases. V was pared by 9 bases and J by 1 base, with 13 bases of the junction left unmatched. This CDR3 is 17 amino acids long. Germline CDR1 and CDR2: MNHEY and SMNVEV (reference sequence). Written as DNA, the CDR3 is TGTGCCAGTGGGAGGGCCAGCGGGAGACAGAACACCGGGGAGCTGTTTTTT. It codes for CASGRASGRQNTGELFF.

The chain recombines TRBV11-2 with TRBJ2-2; 7 bases fit TRBD1. V trimming: 2 bases; J trimming: 5 bases; junction bases outside the gene matches: 5. The CDR3 loop spans 15 amino acids. Germline V CDR1 and CDR2: SGHAT, FQNNGV. This CDR3 reads CASSLRDSETGELFF. The CDR3 DNA reads as TGTGCCAGCAGCTTAAGGGACAGCGAGACCGGGGAGCTGTTTTTT.

The rearrangement uses TRBV7-8 and TRBJ2-2; D might be TRBD1 or TRBD2, each matching 5 bases. Germline CDR1 SGHVS, CDR2 FQNEAQ. The V gene lost 4 bases and the J gene lost 5 bases, with 14 bases spanning the gap. The CDR3 consists of 15 residues. The CDR3 sequence: CASSYRGLGTGELFF. As DNA, the CDR3 is TGTGCCAGCAGCTACCGGGGCCTTGGAACCGGGGAGCTGTTTTTT.

This clone was seen a single time. This sequence joins TRBV4-1 and TRBJ2-2, with 7 bases identical to TRBD1. The CDR3 loop spans 15 amino acids. Trimming took 1 base from V and 5 from J; bases not matched to a gene: 4. Looked up from germline, CDR1 is MGHRA and CDR2 is YSYEKL. The CDR3 DNA follows: TGCGCCAGCAGCCAAGGCCTCAGGGGGACCGGGGAGCTGTTTTTT. Protein: CASSQGLRGTGELFF.

This clone has at least ten counts. The chain carries TRBV29-1 and TRBJ1-1; D gene uncertain. V dropped 7 bases and J dropped 4 bases, with 13 bases sitting between them. CDR1 and CDR2 from the germline V gene are SQVTM and ANQGSEA. The CDR3 sequence is 12 residues long. The CDR3 is CSAMVGGTEAFF. The CDR3 DNA sequence: TGCAGCGCTATGGTTGGAGGCACTGAAGCTTTCTTT.

The chain is built from TRBV5-1 and TRBJ2-3; D remains ambiguous. Germline CDR1 reads SGHRS; CDR2 reads YFSETQ. This CDR3 spans 18 amino acids. Trimming cost V 5 bases and J 2 bases, with 24 bases left between them. CDR3 coding DNA: TGCGCCAGCAGTCGGGCCATCGGTGAGAGGCCATCCACAGATACGCAGTATTTT. Amino acids: CASSRAIGERPSTDTQYF.

The chain carries TRBV18 and TRBJ2-7; no clear D. The CDR3 runs to 16 residues. The germline CDR1 and CDR2 sequences are KGHSH and LQKENI. The V and J ends lost 1 base and 2 bases respectively, with 15 bases between them. DNA for the CDR3: TGTGCCAGCTCACCACGAAGTCAGGCGGCGCCCTACGAGCAGTACTTC. This gives the protein CASSPRSQAAPYEQYF.